This T cell receptor beta chain was sequenced in a study of OX40 agonist ivuxolimab in advanced cancers. Study context: Two patients with cutaneous melanoma and one with hepatocellular carcinoma, three in total, showed partial responses.

Peripheral blood came from all dose cohorts at three timepoints. Broader study findings: Doses of 0.1 to 3.0 mg/kg were accompanied by clonal expansion of CD4+ and CD8+ blood T cells by week 6.

Details on this clone: The antigen remains unidentified.

V shed 5 bases and J 3 bases; nucleotides not matched to a gene: 6. The CDR3 extends over 14 amino acids. The germline V gene encodes CDR1 SGHTA and CDR2 FQGNSA. Profiling relied on immunoSEQ multiplex PCR, and the TCRdb table lists in-frame clones only, not all of them. This repertoire shows 130,000 or so clones, about 93% found once; its top ten account for approximately 1%. The starting material was CD4+ or CD8+ T cells sorted from blood, obtained in a trial of the OX40 agonist ivuxolimab. The TCR was taken from an adult with an advanced solid tumor such as melanoma, head and neck, liver or kidney cancer. This chain connects TRBV7-2 to TRBJ2-7, with 8 bases fitting TRBD2. CDR3 sequence: CASSPGLASYEQYF. The CDR3 bases are TGTGCCAGCAGCCCAGGACTAGCTAGCTACGAGCAGTACTTC.